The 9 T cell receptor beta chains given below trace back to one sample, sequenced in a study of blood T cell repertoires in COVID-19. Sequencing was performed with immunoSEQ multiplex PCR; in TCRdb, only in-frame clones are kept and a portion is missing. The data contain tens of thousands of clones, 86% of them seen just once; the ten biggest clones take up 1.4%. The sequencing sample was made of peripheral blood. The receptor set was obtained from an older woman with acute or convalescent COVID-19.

As DNA, the CDR3 is TGTGCCAGCAGCCTCGGGGTAAGGGAAAATTCACCCCTCCACTTT. It is translated as CASSLGVRENSPLHF. V is TRBV28 and J is TRBJ1-6; unclear D gene. The CDR3 is 15 amino acids. Germline V lookup: CDR1 MDHEN, CDR2 SYDVKM. Trimming took 6 bases from V and 7 from J, leaving 16 bases between them. Drawing the rest from reference TRBV28 and TRBJ1-6, the complete variable domain is DVKVTQSSRYLVKRTGEKVFLECVQDMDHENMFWYRQDPGLGLRLIYFSYDVKMKEKGDIPEGYSVSREKKERFSLILESASTNQTSMYLCASSLGVRENSPLHFGNGTRLTVT.

The chain's CDR3 is CASSEALLPGTGRDTQYF. The CDR3 DNA follows: TGTGCCAGCAGTGAAGCCCTCCTCCCCGGGACAGGGAGAGATACGCAGTATTTT. The rearrangement links TRBV2 to TRBJ2-3; 9 bases agree with TRBD1. The junction had 12 bases not matched to a gene; V was cut back by 0 bases and J by 5 bases. There are 18 residues in the CDR3. The germline V gene encodes CDR1 SNHLY and CDR2 FYNNEI.

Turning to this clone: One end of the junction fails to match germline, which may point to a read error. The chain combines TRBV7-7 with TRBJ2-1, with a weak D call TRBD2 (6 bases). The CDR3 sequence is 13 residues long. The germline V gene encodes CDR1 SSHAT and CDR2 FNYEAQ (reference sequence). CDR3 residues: CASSTGLTNEQFF. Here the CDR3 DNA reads TGTGCTAGCAGCACGGGACTTACAAATGAGCAGTTCTTC.

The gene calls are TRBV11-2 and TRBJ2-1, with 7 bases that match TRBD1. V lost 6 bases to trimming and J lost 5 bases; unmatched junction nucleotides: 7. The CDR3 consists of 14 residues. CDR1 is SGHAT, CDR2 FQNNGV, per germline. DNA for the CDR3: TGTGCCAGCAGTCGAGACAGGGTGAACAATGAGCAGTTCTTC. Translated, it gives CASSRDRVNNEQFF.

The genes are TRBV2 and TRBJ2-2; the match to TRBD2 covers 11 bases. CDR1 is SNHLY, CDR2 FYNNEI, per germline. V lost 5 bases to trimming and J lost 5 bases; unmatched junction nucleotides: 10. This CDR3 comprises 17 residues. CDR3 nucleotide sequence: TGTGCCAGCAGTCCCTCTCGACTAGCGGGACCGACCGGGGAGCTGTTTTTT. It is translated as CASSPSRLAGPTGELFF.

The CDR3 reads CASSNPGGEQYF. The CDR3 DNA reads as TGTGCCAGCAGTAATCCGGGGGGCGAGCAGTACTTC. The rearrangement joins TRBV27 to TRBJ2-7; 7 positions agree with TRBD2. The V segment lost 5 bases and the J segment 6 bases; nucleotides outside the gene matches: 4. CDR1 and CDR2 from the germline V gene are MNHEY and SMNVEV (reference sequence). The CDR3 sequence is 12 residues long.

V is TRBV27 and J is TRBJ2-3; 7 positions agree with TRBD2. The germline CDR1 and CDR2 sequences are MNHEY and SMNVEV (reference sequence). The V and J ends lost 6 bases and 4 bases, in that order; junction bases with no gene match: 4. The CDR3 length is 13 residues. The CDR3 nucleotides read TGTGCCAGCAGCGGGACTATCGCAGATACGCAGTATTTT. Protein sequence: CASSGTIADTQYF.

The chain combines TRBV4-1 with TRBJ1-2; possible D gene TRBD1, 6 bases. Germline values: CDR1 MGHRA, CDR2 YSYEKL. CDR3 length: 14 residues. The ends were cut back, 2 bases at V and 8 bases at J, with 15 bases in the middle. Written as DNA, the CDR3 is TGCGCCAGCAGCCAACTGAGGGGCCAGGGGGGCTACACCTTC. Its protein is CASSQLRGQGGYTF.

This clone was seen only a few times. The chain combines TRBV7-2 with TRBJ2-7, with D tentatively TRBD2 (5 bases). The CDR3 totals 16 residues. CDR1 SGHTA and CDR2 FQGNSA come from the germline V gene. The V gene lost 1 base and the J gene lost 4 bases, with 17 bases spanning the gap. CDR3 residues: CASSLGGSGGGYEQYF. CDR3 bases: TGTGCCAGCAGCTTAGGTGGTAGTGGAGGCGGATACGAGCAGTACTTC.